This T cell receptor (beta chain) was identified during a study of cytomegalovirus exposure and HLA in healthy donors. Study results and limitations: Usually a TCR sequence was rare, but some public TCRs were found in many donors. Presence/absence analyses supposed approximately even sequencing depth among donors. A later analysis showed that HLA-associated TCR beta chains had undergone more clonal expansion than equally common others. Later on, a genetic analysis was performed. It linked a missense variant in DCLRE1C with V- and J-gene trimming of TCR beta.

Germline V CDR1 and CDR2: SGHDN, FVKESK. The CDR3 is 12 amino acids. Deletions cut 5 bases from V and 10 bases from J, with 12 bases between. Concerning this clone itself: Its antigen is unidentified.

The PCR had 60 Vbeta and 13 Jbeta primers. Clones were sequenced by immunoSEQ multiplex PCR, and TCRdb holds only the in-frame ones, with some missing. Here the sample table reports around 70,000 clones. This sequence was found in a woman younger than 45 in good health and CMV-seronegative. The sequenced sample was PBMCs. The gene calls are TRBV14 and TRBJ2-1, with no clear D. CDR3 in DNA: TGTGCCAGCAGCTCCCTTGACGGGGAGCAGTTCTTC. Its protein is CASSSLDGEQFF.